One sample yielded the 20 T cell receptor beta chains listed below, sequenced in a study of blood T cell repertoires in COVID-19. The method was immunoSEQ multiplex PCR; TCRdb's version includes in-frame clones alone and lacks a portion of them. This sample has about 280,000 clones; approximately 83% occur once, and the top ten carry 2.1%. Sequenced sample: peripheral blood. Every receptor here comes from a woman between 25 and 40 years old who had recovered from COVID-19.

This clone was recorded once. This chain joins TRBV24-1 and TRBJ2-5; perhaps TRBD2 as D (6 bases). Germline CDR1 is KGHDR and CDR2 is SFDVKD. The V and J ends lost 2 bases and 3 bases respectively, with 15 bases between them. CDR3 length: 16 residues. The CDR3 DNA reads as TGTGCCACCAGTGATTCCGAGACTAGGTTCGAAGAGACCCAGTACTTC. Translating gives CATSDSETRFEETQYF.

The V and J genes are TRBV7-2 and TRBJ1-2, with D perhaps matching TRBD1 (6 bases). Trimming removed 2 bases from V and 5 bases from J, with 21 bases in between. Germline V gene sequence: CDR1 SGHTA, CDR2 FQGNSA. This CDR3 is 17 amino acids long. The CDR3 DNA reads TGTGCCAGCAGCTTAAATGCCGGGGGGCGCGCCAAATATGGCTACACCTTC. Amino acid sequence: CASSLNAGGRAKYGYTF.

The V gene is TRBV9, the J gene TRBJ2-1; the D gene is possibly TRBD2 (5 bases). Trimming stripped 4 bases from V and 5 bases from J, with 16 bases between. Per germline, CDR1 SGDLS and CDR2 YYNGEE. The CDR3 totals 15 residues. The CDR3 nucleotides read TGTGCCAGCAGCCCCCCCCTCGGGCGGGACAATGAGCAGTTCTTC. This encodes CASSPPLGRDNEQFF. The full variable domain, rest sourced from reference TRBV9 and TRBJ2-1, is DSGVTQTPKHLITATGQRVTLRCSPRSGDLSVYWYQQSLDQGLQFLIQYYNGEERAKGNILERFSAQQFPDLHSELNLSSLELGDSALYFCASSPPLGRDNEQFFGPGTRLTVL.

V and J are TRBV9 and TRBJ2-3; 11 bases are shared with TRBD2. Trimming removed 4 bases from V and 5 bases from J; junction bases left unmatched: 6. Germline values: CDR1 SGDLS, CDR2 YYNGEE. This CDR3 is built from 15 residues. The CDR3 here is CASSPSGGSGDTQYF. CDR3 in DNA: TGTGCCAGCAGCCCTAGCGGGGGGTCTGGAGATACGCAGTATTTT.

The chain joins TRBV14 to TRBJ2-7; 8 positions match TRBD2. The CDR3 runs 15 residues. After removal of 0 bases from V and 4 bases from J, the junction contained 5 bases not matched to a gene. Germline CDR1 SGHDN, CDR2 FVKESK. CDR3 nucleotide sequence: TGTGCCAGCAGCCAAGATTACGGGAGGGCATACGAGCAGTACTTC. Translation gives CASSQDYGRAYEQYF.

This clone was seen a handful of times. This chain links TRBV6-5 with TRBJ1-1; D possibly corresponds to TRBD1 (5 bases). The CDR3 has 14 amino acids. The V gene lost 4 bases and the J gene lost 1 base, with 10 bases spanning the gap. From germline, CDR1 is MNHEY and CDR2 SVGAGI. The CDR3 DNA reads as TGTGCCAGCAGTTCCACCGGACAGAACACTGAAGCTTTCTTT. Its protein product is CASSSTGQNTEAFF.

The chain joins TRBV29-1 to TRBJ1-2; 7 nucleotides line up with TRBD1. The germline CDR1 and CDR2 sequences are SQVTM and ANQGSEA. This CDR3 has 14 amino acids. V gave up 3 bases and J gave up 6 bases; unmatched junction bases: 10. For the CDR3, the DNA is TGCAGCGTTGACGCACAGGGGCTCATCCATGGCTACACCTTC. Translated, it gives CSVDAQGLIHGYTF.

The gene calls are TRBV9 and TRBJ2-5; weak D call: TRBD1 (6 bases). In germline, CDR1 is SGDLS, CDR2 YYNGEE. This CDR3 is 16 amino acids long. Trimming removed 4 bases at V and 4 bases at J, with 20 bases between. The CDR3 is CASSPRFRRGGETQYF. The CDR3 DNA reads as TGTGCCAGCAGCCCCCGATTTCGCAGGGGTGGAGAGACCCAGTACTTC.

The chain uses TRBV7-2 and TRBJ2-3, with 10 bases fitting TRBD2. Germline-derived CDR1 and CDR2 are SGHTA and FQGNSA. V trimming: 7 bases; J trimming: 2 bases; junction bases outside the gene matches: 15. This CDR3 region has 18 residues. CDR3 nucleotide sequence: TGTGCCAGCACCCCAAACGAATCCGGACTAGCGGTCACAGATACGCAGTATTTT. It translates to CASTPNESGLAVTDTQYF.

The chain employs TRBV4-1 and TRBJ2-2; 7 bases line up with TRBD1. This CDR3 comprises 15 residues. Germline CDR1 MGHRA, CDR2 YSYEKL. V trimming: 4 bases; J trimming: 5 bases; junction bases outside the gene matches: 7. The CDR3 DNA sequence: TGCGCCAGCAGCCTCAGGGACAGTAGAACCGGGGAGCTGTTTTTT. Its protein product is CASSLRDSRTGELFF.

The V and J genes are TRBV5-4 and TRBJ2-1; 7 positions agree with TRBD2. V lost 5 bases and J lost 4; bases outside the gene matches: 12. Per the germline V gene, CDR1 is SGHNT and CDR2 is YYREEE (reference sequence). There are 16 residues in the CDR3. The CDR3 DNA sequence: TGTGCCAGCAGTCCCATTAGGGACTACCGGTACAATGAGCAGTTCTTC. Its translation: CASSPIRDYRYNEQFF.

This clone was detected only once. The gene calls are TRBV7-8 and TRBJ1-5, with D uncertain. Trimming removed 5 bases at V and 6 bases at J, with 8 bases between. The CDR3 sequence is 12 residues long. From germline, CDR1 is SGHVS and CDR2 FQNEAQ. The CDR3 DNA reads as TGTGCCAGCAGCCATTTTAGTCAGCCCCAGCATTTT. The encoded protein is CASSHFSQPQHF.

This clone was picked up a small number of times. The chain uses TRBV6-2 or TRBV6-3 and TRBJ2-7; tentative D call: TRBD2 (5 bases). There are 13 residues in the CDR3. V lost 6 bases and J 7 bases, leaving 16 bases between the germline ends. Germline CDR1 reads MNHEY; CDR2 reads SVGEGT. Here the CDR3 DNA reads TGTGCCAGCAGCAACGGACTCCCGGGGGAGCAGTACTTC. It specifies CASSNGLPGEQYF.

CDR3 DNA sequence: TGTGCCAGCAGTTCCGGGAAGACTGAAGCTTTCTTT. Translated: CASSSGKTEAFF. The chain links TRBV28 to TRBJ1-1; D gene uncertain. V lost 4 bases, J lost 5 bases, and 8 bases lay in between. CDR1 MDHEN and CDR2 SYDVKM come from the germline V gene. There are 12 residues in the CDR3.

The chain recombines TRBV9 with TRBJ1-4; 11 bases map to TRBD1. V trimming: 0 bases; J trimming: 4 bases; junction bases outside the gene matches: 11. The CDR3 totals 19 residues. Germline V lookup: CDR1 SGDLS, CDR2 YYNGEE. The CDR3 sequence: CASSVAGQGALGRNEKLFF. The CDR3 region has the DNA TGTGCCAGCAGCGTAGCAGGACAGGGGGCTCTAGGGCGTAATGAAAAACTGTTTTTT. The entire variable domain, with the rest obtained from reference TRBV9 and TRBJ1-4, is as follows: DSGVTQTPKHLITATGQRVTLRCSPRSGDLSVYWYQQSLDQGLQFLIQYYNGEERAKGNILERFSAQQFPDLHSELNLSSLELGDSALYFCASSVAGQGALGRNEKLFFGSGTQLSVL.

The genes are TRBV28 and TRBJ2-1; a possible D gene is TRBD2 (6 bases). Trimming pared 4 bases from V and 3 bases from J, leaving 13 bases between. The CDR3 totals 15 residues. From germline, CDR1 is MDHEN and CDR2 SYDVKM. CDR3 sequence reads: CASSSGRLDYNEQFF. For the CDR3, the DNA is TGTGCCAGCAGTTCCGGGAGACTAGACTACAATGAGCAGTTCTTC.

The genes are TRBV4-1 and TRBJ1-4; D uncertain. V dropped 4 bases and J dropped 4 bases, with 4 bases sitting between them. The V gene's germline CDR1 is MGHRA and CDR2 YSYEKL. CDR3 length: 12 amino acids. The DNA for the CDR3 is TGCGCCAGCAGCCCTTTTAATGAAAAACTGTTTTTT. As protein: CASSPFNEKLFF.

In DNA form, the CDR3 reads TGTGCCAGCAGCTTAATGGTCTTGGGGAGCACCGGGGAGCTGTTTTTT. Protein sequence: CASSLMVLGSTGELFF. V is TRBV5-4 and J is TRBJ2-2; D is perhaps TRBD2 (5 bases). Trimming pared 2 bases from V and 4 bases from J, leaving 15 bases between. The germline V gene encodes CDR1 SGHNT and CDR2 YYREEE (reference sequence). CDR3 length equals 16 residues. Using reference TRBV5-4 and TRBJ2-2 for the parts outside the CDR3, the full variable domain is ETGVTQSPTHLIKTRGQQVTLRCSSQSGHNTVSWYQQALGQGPQFIFQYYREEENGRGNFPPRFSGLQFPNYSSELNVNALELDDSALYLCASSLMVLGSTGELFFGEGSRLTVL.

The CDR3 protein is CASSPPGVYTEAFF. The DNA of the CDR3 is TGTGCCAGCAGCCCCCCCGGGGTTTACACTGAAGCTTTCTTT. This rearrangement joins TRBV27 to TRBJ1-1; D not certain. Germline assignment: CDR1 MNHEY and CDR2 SMNVEV (reference sequence). CDR3 length: 14 residues. Trimming stripped 6 bases from V and 3 bases from J, with 14 bases between.

The CDR3 nucleotides read TGTGCCAGCAGCCTCCCCCGGGGTAGTGACACCGGGGAGCTGTTTTTT. Translation: CASSLPRGSDTGELFF. The chain couples TRBV5-4 to TRBJ2-2; tentatively, D is TRBD2 (5 bases). Germline values: CDR1 SGHNT, CDR2 YYREEE (reference sequence). The CDR3 is 16 amino acids. The V end was cut by 4 bases, the J end by 3 bases, with 16 bases between.